This TCR beta chain was profiled in a study of a mutant IDH1 vaccine in newly diagnosed glioma. Concerning this clone: The antigen remains unidentified.

Trimming stripped 4 bases from V and 9 bases from J, with 11 bases between. Germline lookup yields CDR1 SGDLS and CDR2 YYNGEE. The CDR3 spans 13 residues. Libraries were prepared by immunoSEQ multiplex PCR; TCRdb keeps only in-frame clonotypes and omits some of them. The table shows about 44,000 clones, with 91% occurring only once. The time point: week 23, last vaccination. What each vaccine dose contained was 300 ug of mutant IDH1 20-mer peptide, accompanied by topical imiquimod. The J gene is TRBJ1-6, the V gene TRBV9; a possible D gene is TRBD1 (6 bases). This receptor was taken from a man aged 50 or older with glioma. The source was PBMCs, collected from a glioma patient whose treatment included an IDH1 peptide vaccine. The CDR3 reads CASSSPGASPLHF. In DNA, the CDR3 is TGTGCCAGCAGCTCCCCAGGGGCTTCACCCCTCCACTTT.